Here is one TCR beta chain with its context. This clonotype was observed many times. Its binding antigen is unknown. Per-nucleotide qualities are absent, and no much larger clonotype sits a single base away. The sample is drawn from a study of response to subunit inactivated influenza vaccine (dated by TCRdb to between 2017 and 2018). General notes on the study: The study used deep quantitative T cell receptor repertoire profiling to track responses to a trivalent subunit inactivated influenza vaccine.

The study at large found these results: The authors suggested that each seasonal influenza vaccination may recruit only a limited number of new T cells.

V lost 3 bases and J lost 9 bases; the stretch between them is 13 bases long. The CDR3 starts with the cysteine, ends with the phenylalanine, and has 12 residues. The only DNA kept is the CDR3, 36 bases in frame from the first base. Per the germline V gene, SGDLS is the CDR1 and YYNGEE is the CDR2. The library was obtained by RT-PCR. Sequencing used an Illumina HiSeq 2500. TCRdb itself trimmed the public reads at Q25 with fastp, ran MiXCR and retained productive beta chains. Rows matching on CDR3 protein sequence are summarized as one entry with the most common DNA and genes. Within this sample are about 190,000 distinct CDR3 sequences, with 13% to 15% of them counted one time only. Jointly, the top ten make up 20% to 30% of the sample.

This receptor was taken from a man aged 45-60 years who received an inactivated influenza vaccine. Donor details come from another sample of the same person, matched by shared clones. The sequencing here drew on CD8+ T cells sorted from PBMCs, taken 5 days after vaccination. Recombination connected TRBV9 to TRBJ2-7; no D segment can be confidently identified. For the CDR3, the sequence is CASSGSESRQYF. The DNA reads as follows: TGTGCCAGCAGCGGATCCGAGTCCAGGCAGTACTTC.